The following is a T cell receptor (beta chain) sequence with its context. The data were obtained in a study of blood T cell repertoires in COVID-19. Source study methods: Amplification from reference gene primers served as the basis for estimated nucleated cell counts. Assay: immunoSEQ multiplex PCR; the TCRdb copy retains only in-frame clones and omits some. The V and J calls and clone size come from that table; D and trimming were worked out from the DNA. Here the sample spans 60,000 to 65,000 clones, under 85% being singletons. Trimming cost V 8 bases and J 5 bases, with 15 bases left between them. Per the germline V gene, CDR1 is LNHDA and CDR2 is SQIVND (reference sequence). The CDR3 contains 13 residues.

The sequence derives from a woman aged 80 or over with acute or convalescent COVID-19. Sample: peripheral blood. The chain uses TRBV19 and TRBJ2-5; unclear D gene. CDR3: CASSQTVQETQYF. The CDR3 nucleotides read TGTGCCAGTTCACAAACAGTACAGGAGACCCAGTACTTC.